These T cell receptor beta chains were read from a single sample in a study of T cell responses to AZD1222 COVID-19 vaccine. Clones were sequenced by immunoSEQ multiplex PCR, and TCRdb holds only the in-frame ones, with some missing. The sample consists of 150,000 or so clones, about 90% of them appearing once. The sequenced sample was peripheral blood, obtained 28 days after the second AZD1222 dose. The receptors come from an adult who received the AZD1222 COVID-19 vaccine. Each CDR3 is given with its conserved first and last residue. A D gene is named only where the DNA matches it firmly. A row's size may be missing; if present it is once, few, many or a size class.

clone size | J gene | D gene | V gene | CDR3 DNA | CDR3 protein
. | TRBJ1-6 | . | TRBV12-3/TRBV12-4 | TGTGCCAGCAGTCTGGCGGGTTCACCCCTCCACTTT | CASSLAGSPLHF
. | TRBJ2-5 | TRBD2 | TRBV2 | TGTGCCAGCAGTGATACTGCGGGGGGGCTAGGGGAGACCCAGTACTTC | CASSDTAGGLGETQYF
once | TRBJ1-2 | TRBD1 | TRBV4-1 | TGCGCCAGCAGCCAAGGACAGGGGAGAGATGGCTACACCTTC | CASSQGQGRDGYTF
once | TRBJ2-1 | . | TRBV5-6 | TGTGCCAGCAGCTTGGGGGGAGGTGAGCAGTTCTTC | CASSLGGGEQFF
. | TRBJ2-6 | . | TRBV12-3/TRBV12-4 | TGTGCCAGCAGTTTGACCGAAGGCAACGTCCTGACTTTC | CASSLTEGNVLTF
few | TRBJ2-5 | TRBD1 | TRBV3-1/TRBV3-2 | TGTGCCAGCAGCCTATACGGAATACCCGGGACAGGGGATACTAGGACCCAGTACTTC | CASSLYGIPGTGDTRTQYF
. | TRBJ2-4 | TRBD1 | TRBV28 | TGTGCCAGCAGTTTCAACCCGACAGGGAAAACCAAAAACATTCAGTACTTC | CASSFNPTGKTKNIQYF
. | TRBJ1-3 | TRBD1 | TRBV6-5 | TGTGCCAGCAGTACGACAGGGGCCGGAAACACCATATATTTT | CASSTTGAGNTIYF
. | TRBJ2-3 | . | TRBV5-4 | TGTGCCAGCAGACTGCAGATGACAGATACGCAGTATTTT | CASRLQMTDTQYF
. | TRBJ1-5 | TRBD1 | TRBV5-8 | TGTGCCAGCAGCATACAGGGGGCGTATGGACAGCCCCAGCATTTT | CASSIQGAYGQPQHF
. | TRBJ2-1 | . | TRBV5-1 | TGCGCCAGCAGCTTGTCAGACGGTGGCTACAATGAGCAGTTCTTC | CASSLSDGGYNEQFF
. | TRBJ2-7 | TRBD1 | TRBV5-1 | TGCGCCAGCAGCCCGTATCTGGCAGGGGGCGCCGAGCAGTACTTC | CASSPYLAGGAEQYF
. | TRBJ1-6 | TRBD1 | TRBV11-2 | TGTGCCAGCAGGATCCTTGGACAGGGGCCTTCACCCCTCCACTTT | CASRILGQGPSPLHF
. | TRBJ2-3 | TRBD1 | TRBV9 | TGTGCCAGCAGCATCTCCGGGACAGGGGTGAATACGCAGTATTTT | CASSISGTGVNTQYF
. | TRBJ1-5 | . | TRBV2 | TGTGCCAGCAGTTTGGACACGAGCAATCAGCCCCAGCATTTT | CASSLDTSNQPQHF
. | TRBJ1-5 | . | TRBV24-1 | TGTGCCACCAGTGCGCGCAATAGCAATCAGCCCCAGCATTTT | CATSARNSNQPQHF
. | TRBJ2-5 | . | TRBV6-2/TRBV6-3 | TGTGCCAGCAGCCCCGGGACCGTGAGAGAGACCCAGTACTTC | CASSPGTVRETQYF
. | TRBJ1-2 | . | TRBV30 | TGTGCCTGCCTCAGGGGAAACTATGGCTACACCTTC | CACLRGNYGYTF
. | TRBJ2-1 | TRBD2 | TRBV9 | TGTGCCAGCAGCGTCGGACTAGCTTACAATGAGCAGTTCTTC | CASSVGLAYNEQFF
. | TRBJ1-2 | . | TRBV10-3 | TGTGCCATCAGTGAGTCTGCCATAATTATCCAGGCGAGACTTCATGGCTACACCTTC | CAISESAIIIQARLHGYTF
. | TRBJ2-3 | . | TRBV5-4 | TGTGCCAGCAGCTTGCGGACTAGCACAGATACGCAGTATTTT | CASSLRTSTDTQYF
once | TRBJ1-2 | . | TRBV7-9 | TGTGCCAGCAGCTCATTTGACAGATCTAACTATGGCTACACCTTC | CASSSFDRSNYGYTF
. | TRBJ1-6 | . | TRBV5-4 | TGTGCCAGCAGCTTGGCCGGGGGTAGTAATTCACCCCTCCACTTT | CASSLAGGSNSPLHF
. | TRBJ2-2 | . | TRBV6-6 | TGTGCCAGCAGTTCTGGGAACACCGGGGAGCTGTTTTTT | CASSSGNTGELFF
. | TRBJ1-2 | . | TRBV6-5 | TGTGCCAGCAGCCCCGAAGGTGGACATACTACGTCCTTC | CASSPEGGHTTSF
. | TRBJ2-5 | . | TRBV25-1 | TGTGCCAGCAGTGAATACGGGGACGGCCAAGAGACCCAGTACTTC | CASSEYGDGQETQYF
. | TRBJ2-5 | . | TRBV6-2/TRBV6-3 | TGTGCCAGCAGTGACGTGGGGGGGGCCTACCCGACCCAGTACTTC | CASSDVGGAYPTQYF
. | TRBJ2-5 | . | TRBV7-9 | TGTGCCAGCAGCTTAGGGGCGGGTCCAGAGACCCAGTACTTC | CASSLGAGPETQYF
. | TRBJ1-2 | . | TRBV10-1 | TGCGCCAGCAGTGAGTCAACTGGACGATACACCTTC | CASSESTGRYTF
. | TRBJ2-1 | . | TRBV28 | TGTGCCAGCAGTTTCTTAAGTGGGGGAAGAAACAATGAGCAGTTCTTC | CASSFLSGGRNNEQFF
. | TRBJ1-2 | . | TRBV4-3 | TGCGCCAGCAGCCAAGAGGGGGGTTATCGCTATGGCTACACCTTC | CASSQEGGYRYGYTF
. | TRBJ1-4 | . | TRBV6-1 | TGTGCCAGCAGTGAAGCCCGGGGAGCAACTAATGAAAAACTGTTTTTT | CASSEARGATNEKLFF
. | TRBJ2-7 | TRBD2 | TRBV27 | TGTGCCAGCAGACCTAGACTAGCGGGAGGGCCCCACGAGCAGTACTTC | CASRPRLAGGPHEQYF